This T cell receptor beta chain was sequenced for a study of shared clonotypes between healthy human individuals. General study points: Researchers sampled blood only, noting tissue repertoires likely differ.

The protocol was immunoSEQ multiplex PCR, while the TCRdb copy is restricted to in-frame clones and leaves out a portion. Counted here are some 1,900,000 clones, just under 95% occurring once; the ten biggest clones make up around 1.2%. Selected positively for CCR7 and CD45RO-negative, naive CD8 cells excluded terminally differentiated effector memory CD45RA+ cells. With regard to this clone: As yet, its antigen is unknown. The same CDR3 can be traced to other DNA sequences in this sample.

The V gene lost 0 bases and the J gene lost 3 bases, with 6 bases spanning the gap. Germline-derived CDR1 and CDR2 are SGHTA and FQGNSA. The CDR3 loop spans 13 amino acids. V usage is TRBV7-2 and J usage is TRBJ2-7, with unresolved D. The sequence was obtained from a young man in good health. The sequencing input was naive CD8+ T cells sorted from blood. The CDR3 DNA reads as TGTGCCAGCAGCTTAGCGGCAAGCTACGAGCAGTACTTC. It is translated as CASSLAASYEQYF.